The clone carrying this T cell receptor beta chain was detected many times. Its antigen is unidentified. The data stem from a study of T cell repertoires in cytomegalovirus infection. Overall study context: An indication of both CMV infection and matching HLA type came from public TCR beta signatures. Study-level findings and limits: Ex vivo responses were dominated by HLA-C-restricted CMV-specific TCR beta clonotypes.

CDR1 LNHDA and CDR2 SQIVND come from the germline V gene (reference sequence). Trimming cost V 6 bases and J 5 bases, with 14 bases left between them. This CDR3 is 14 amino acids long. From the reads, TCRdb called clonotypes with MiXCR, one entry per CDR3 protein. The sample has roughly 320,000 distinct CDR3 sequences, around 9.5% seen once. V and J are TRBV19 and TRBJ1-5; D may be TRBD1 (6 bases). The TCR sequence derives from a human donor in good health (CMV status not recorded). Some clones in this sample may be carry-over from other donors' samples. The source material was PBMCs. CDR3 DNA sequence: TGTGCCAGTAGAAGGGACACATATTATCAGCCCCAGCATTTT. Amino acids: CASRRDTYYQPQHF. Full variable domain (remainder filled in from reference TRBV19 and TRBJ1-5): DGGITQSPKYLFRKEGQNVTLSCEQNLNHDAMYWYRQDPGQGLRLIYYSQIVNDFQKGDIAEGYSVSREKKESFPLTVTSAQKNPTAFYLCASRRDTYYQPQHFGDGTRLSIL.